The 24 T cell receptor beta chains presented below share a single source sample, sequenced in a study of T cells expressing NK-cell markers. Each CDR3 protein gets one entry in TCRdb, which reprocessed the 5' RACE reads and gives no DNA. Here the sample table reports around 260,000 distinct CDR3 sequences. The source material was blood T cells: a sorted CD56 or NKG2C T cell subset, CD4+ or CD8+ T cells, or bulk PBMC T cells (not recorded which). All receptors derive from a woman between 18 and 75 years old in good health.

The rearrangement uses TRBV6-5 and TRBJ2-7; the TCRdb D gene call, TRBD2, has no DNA to confirm it. CDR1 is MNHEY and CDR2 is SVGAGI in the germline V gene. The CDR3 spans 18 residues. The CDR3 loop reads CASSFTRVGASGNYEQYF.

This CDR3 is CSAILGTEETQYF. The V and J genes are TRBV20-1 and TRBJ2-5. CDR1 is DFQATT, CDR2 SNEGSKA, per germline (reference sequence). The CDR3 has 13 amino acids.

The genes are TRBV19 and TRBJ1-1; the D gene TCRdb calls, TRBD1, cannot be checked with no DNA. From germline, CDR1 is LNHDA and CDR2 SQIVND (reference sequence). This CDR3 spans 14 amino acids. CDR3: CASTPQGQNTEAFF.

This chain uses TRBV20-1 with TRBJ2-5; TCRdb lists TRBD1, though no DNA is available to test this call. Germline loops: CDR1 DFQATT, CDR2 SNEGSKA (reference sequence). CDR3 length: 14 residues. The CDR3 sequence: CSAHRGQGLETQYF.

The rearrangement uses TRBV5-4 and TRBJ2-1; TCRdb selects TRBD2, and the lack of DNA leaves this call unchecked. The CDR3 consists of 15 residues. Per the germline V gene, CDR1 is SGHNT and CDR2 is YYREEE (reference sequence). CDR3 in amino acids: CASSPRTSGVNEQFF.

The V and J genes are TRBV28 and TRBJ1-6; TCRdb's D call, TRBD1, is unchecked because there is no DNA. CDR3 length: 15 residues. The V gene's germline CDR1 is MDHEN and CDR2 SYDVKM. This chain's CDR3 is CASSPSTGSHSPLHF.

The rearrangement joins TRBV5-5 to TRBJ2-3. The CDR3 length is 16 residues. Germline assignment: CDR1 SGHKS and CDR2 YYEKEE (reference sequence). The CDR3 here is CASSLDPSGGTDTQYF.

This chain connects TRBV7-2 to TRBJ2-7; TCRdb outputs TRBD2, but without DNA this stays unchecked. The CDR3 sequence is 15 residues long. The germline gives CDR1 SGHTA, CDR2 FQGNSA. Here the CDR3 reads CASRPTSGRAREQYF.

The rearrangement links TRBV12-3 or TRBV12-4 to TRBJ1-2. The CDR3 loop spans 11 amino acids. The CDR3 reads CASSFRGDILF.

The CDR3 sequence is CASSVQGSAYNEQFF. The genes are TRBV11-2 and TRBJ2-1; TCRdb's assignment of TRBD1 cannot be checked, as there is no DNA. From germline, CDR1 is SGHAT and CDR2 FQNNGV. The CDR3 contains 15 residues.

The V call is TRBV10-1, the J call TRBJ2-1; TCRdb's D gene call, TRBD2, goes unchecked for lack of DNA. The germline V gene has CDR1 WNHNN and CDR2 SYGVQD (reference sequence). This CDR3 region has 13 residues. The chain's CDR3 is CASSEGRRGEQFF.

V is TRBV5-4 and J is TRBJ2-6; TCRdb gives TRBD1 as the D gene, but with no DNA this cannot be confirmed. CDR3 size: 18 residues. The V gene's germline CDR1 is SGHNT and CDR2 YYREEE (reference sequence). The CDR3 reads CASSLAPGTFSGANVLTF.

This chain uses TRBV6-5 with TRBJ1-2. Germline V gene lookup returns CDR1 MNHEY and CDR2 SVGAGI. This CDR3 comprises 12 residues. The CDR3 sequence: CASTSEHYGYTF.

The chain carries TRBV6-1 and TRBJ1-1; absent DNA, TCRdb's TRBD1 call cannot be checked. The CDR3 is made up of 15 amino acids. The germline V gene has CDR1 MNHNS and CDR2 SASEGT. CDR3 in amino acids: CASSQPGPLNTEAFF.

The chain is built from TRBV28 and TRBJ2-7; TCRdb selects TRBD1, and the lack of DNA leaves this call unchecked. The CDR3 length is 13 residues. The germline V gene encodes CDR1 MDHEN and CDR2 SYDVKM. The CDR3 is CASSLTVSDEQYF.

V gene TRBV7-2 combines with J gene TRBJ2-7; the TCRdb call, TRBD1, lacks DNA for checking. This CDR3 region has 14 residues. Germline CDR1 reads SGHTA; CDR2 reads FQGNSA. The CDR3 protein is CASSPRGQWNEQYF.

V is TRBV18 and J is TRBJ1-1; there is no DNA to check the TCRdb D call of TRBD1. Germline CDR1 is KGHSH and CDR2 is LQKENI. The CDR3 length is 12 residues. CDR3 in amino acids: CASSPGQDRAFF.

The gene calls are TRBV29-1 and TRBJ1-1. The CDR3 has 11 residues. Germline V gene data show CDR1 as SQVTM and CDR2 as ANQGSEA. The CDR3 is CSGGDGTEAFF.

The chain joins TRBV14 to TRBJ2-1; there is no DNA to check the TCRdb D call of TRBD2. From germline, CDR1 is SGHDN and CDR2 FVKESK. There are 19 residues in the CDR3. The CDR3: CASSQGGTSGSRSYNEQFF.

This rearrangement joins TRBV5-8 to TRBJ2-1. The CDR3 is made up of 11 amino acids. The germline gives CDR1 SGHTS, CDR2 YDEGEE. This CDR3 is CASSSELSQFF.

V gene TRBV20-1 combines with J gene TRBJ2-7; TCRdb names TRBD1, which stays unverified in the absence of DNA. The CDR3 has 13 amino acids. Germline lookup yields CDR1 DFQATT and CDR2 SNEGSKA (reference sequence). The CDR3: CSSPGTGDYEQYF.

This chain connects TRBV7-8 to TRBJ1-5; TCRdb's assignment of TRBD1 cannot be checked, as there is no DNA. CDR3 length: 14 residues. Germline lookup yields CDR1 SGHVS and CDR2 FQNEAQ. The CDR3 region is CASSFVTGNQPQHF.

This sequence joins TRBV18 and TRBJ2-1. The germline V gene has CDR1 KGHSH and CDR2 LQKENI. The CDR3 runs 13 residues. The CDR3 loop is CASSPGYYNEQFF.

This chain connects TRBV14 to TRBJ1-1. This CDR3 comprises 16 residues. Germline V CDR1 and CDR2: SGHDN, FVKESK. CDR3 protein: CASSQGGVRRAHEAFF.